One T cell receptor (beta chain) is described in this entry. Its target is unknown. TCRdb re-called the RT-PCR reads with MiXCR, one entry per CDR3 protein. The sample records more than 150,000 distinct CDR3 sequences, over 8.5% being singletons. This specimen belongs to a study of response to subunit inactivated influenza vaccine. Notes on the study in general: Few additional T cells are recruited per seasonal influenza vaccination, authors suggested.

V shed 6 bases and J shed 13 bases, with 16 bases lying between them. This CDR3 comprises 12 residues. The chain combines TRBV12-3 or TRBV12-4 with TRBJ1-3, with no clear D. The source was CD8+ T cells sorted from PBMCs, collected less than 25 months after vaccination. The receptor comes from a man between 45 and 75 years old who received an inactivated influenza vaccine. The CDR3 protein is CASRSQARRIYF. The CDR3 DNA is TGTGCCAGCAGGTCTCAGGCCCGGAGAATATATTTT.